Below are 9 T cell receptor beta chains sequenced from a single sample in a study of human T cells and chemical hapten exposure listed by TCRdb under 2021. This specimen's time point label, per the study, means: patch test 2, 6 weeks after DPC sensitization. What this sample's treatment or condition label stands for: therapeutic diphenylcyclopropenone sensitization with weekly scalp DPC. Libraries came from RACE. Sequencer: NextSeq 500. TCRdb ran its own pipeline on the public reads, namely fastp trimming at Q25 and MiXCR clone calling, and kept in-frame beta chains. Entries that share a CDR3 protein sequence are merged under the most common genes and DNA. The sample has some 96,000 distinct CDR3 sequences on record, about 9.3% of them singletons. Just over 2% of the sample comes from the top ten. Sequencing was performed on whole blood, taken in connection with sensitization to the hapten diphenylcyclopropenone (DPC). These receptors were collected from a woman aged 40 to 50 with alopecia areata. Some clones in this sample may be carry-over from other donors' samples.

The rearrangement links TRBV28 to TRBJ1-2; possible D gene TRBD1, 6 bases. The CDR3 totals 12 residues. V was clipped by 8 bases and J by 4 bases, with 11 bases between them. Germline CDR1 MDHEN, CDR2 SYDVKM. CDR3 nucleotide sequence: TGTGCCAGCCTTGGGGGCAGCTATGGCTACACCTTC. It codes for CASLGGSYGYTF.

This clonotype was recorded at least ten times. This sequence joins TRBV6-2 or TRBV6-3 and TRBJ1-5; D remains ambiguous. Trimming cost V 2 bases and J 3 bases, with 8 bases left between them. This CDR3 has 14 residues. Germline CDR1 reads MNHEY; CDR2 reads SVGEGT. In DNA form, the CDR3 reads TGTGCCAGCAGTTACCCGACTAACAATCAGCCCCAGCATTTT. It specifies CASSYPTNNQPQHF.

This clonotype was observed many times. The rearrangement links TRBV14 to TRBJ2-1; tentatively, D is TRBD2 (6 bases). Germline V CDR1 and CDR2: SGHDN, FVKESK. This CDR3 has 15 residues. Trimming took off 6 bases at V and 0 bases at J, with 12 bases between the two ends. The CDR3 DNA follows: TGTGCCAGCAGGGGGTCTAGCGCCTCCTACAATGAGCAGTTCTTC. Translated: CASRGSSASYNEQFF.

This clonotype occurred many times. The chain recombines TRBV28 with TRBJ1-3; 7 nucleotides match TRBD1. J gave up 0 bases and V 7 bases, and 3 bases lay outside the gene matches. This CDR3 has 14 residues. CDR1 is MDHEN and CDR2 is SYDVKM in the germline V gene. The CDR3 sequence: CASTGGPSGNTIYF. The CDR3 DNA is TGTGCCAGCACAGGGGGACCCTCTGGAAACACCATATATTTT.

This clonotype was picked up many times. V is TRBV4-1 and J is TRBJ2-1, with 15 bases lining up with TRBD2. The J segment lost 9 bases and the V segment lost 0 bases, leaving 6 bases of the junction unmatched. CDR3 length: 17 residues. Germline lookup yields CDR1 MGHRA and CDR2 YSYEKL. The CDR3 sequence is CASSQDGTSGRRSEQFF. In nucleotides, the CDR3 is TGCGCCAGCAGCCAAGATGGGACTAGCGGGAGGCGGAGTGAGCAGTTCTTC.

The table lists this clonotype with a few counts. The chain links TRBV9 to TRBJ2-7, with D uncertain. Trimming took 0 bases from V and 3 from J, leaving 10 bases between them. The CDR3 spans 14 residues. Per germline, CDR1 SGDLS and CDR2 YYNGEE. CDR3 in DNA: TGTGCCAGCAGCGTAGACATAGGACGCTACGAGCAGTACTTC. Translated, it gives CASSVDIGRYEQYF.

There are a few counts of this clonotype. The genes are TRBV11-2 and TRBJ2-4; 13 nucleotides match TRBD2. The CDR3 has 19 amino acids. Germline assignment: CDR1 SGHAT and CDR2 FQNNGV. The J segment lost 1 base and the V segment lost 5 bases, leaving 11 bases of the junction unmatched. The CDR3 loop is CASSPRTSGREEAKNIQYF. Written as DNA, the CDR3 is TGTGCCAGCAGCCCCCGGACTAGCGGGAGAGAGGAGGCCAAAAACATTCAGTACTTC.

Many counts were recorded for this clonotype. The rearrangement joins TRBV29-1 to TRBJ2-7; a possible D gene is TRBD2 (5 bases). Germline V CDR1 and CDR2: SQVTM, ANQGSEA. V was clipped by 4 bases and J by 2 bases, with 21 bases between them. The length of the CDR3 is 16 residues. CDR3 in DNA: TGCAGCGTTGTTACGGTGGCGTGGGGAGAGGCCTACGAGCAGTACTTC. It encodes CSVVTVAWGEAYEQYF.

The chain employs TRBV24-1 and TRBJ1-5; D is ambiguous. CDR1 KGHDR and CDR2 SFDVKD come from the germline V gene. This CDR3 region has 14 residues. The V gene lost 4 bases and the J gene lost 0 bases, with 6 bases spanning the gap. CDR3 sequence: CATSEGVSNQPQHF. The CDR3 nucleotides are TGTGCCACCAGTGAGGGCGTTAGCAATCAGCCCCAGCATTTT.